The 10 T cell receptor beta chains listed next were all sequenced from one sample in a study of T-cell memory formation after mild COVID-19 (dated by TCRdb to the early 2020s). The library was prepared using 5' RACE. The instrument was an Illumina NovaSeq 6000. TCRdb reran the public reads through fastp at Q25 and MiXCR, keeping productive beta chains. Merged by CDR3 protein, the rows form single entries marked with the most common genes and DNA. The sample records under 200,000 distinct CDR3 sequences, roughly 13% of which are singletons. The ten largest clonotypes hold roughly 3.3% of the sample. The sequenced sample was PBMCs or a T cell subset sorted from them (not recorded which). These receptors originate from a man aged 18 to 29 who had mild COVID-19 (a few samples of this study predate the infection). The sample titles of this study are shuffled in the database, so cell type and time point are left out; the donor was told from shared clones.

The genes are TRBV7-9 and TRBJ1-6; D is ambiguous. This CDR3 comprises 15 residues. CDR1 and CDR2 (germline): SEHNR, FQNEAQ (reference sequence). V was cut by 3 bases and J by 10 bases, with 16 bases left in between. CDR3 loop: CASSFGPLGGSPLHF. CDR3 sequence (DNA): TGTGCCAGCAGCTTTGGACCTCTCGGAGGGTCACCCCTCCACTTT.

This CDR3 is CSVSAGGQGGQPQHF. CDR3 nucleotides: TGCAGTGTCAGTGCGGGGGGACAGGGTGGCCAGCCCCAGCATTTT. The V call is TRBV20-1, the J call TRBJ1-5; TRBD1 agrees at 9 bases. Per the germline V gene, CDR1 is DFQATT and CDR2 is SNEGSKA (reference sequence). The junction had 14 bases not matched to a gene; V was cut back by 7 bases and J by 7 bases. The CDR3 contains 15 residues.

This clonotype was detected a few times. The J gene is TRBJ1-3, the V gene TRBV25-1; weak D call: TRBD1 (5 bases). The CDR3 runs 15 residues. V gave up 3 bases and J gave up 4 bases, with 13 bases separating them. Per the germline V gene, CDR1 is MGHDK and CDR2 is SYGVNS. The CDR3 region has the DNA TGTGCCAGCAGTGAGAGATGGGGGTCAGGAAACACCATATATTTT. This translates into CASSERWGSGNTIYF. Using reference TRBV25-1 and TRBJ1-3 for the parts outside the CDR3, the full variable domain is EADIYQTPRYLVIGTGKKITLECSQTMGHDKMYWYQQDPGMELHLIHYSYGVNSTEKGDLSSESTVSRIRTEHFPLTLESARPSHTSQYLCASSERWGSGNTIYFGEGSWLTVV.

The sample holds a few counts of this clonotype. This chain joins TRBV5-1 and TRBJ2-5; D remains ambiguous. This CDR3 contains 12 residues. The germline V gene has CDR1 SGHRS and CDR2 YFSETQ. V shed 6 bases and J shed 0 bases, with 6 bases lying between them. CDR3 residues: CASNGNQETQYF. DNA of the CDR3: TGCGCCAGCAATGGAAACCAAGAGACCCAGTACTTC.

The chain carries TRBV10-3 and TRBJ2-2; 10 bases agree with TRBD2. The germline V gene has CDR1 ENHRY and CDR2 SYGVKD. The J segment lost 0 bases and the V segment lost 2 bases, leaving 3 bases of the junction unmatched. CDR3 length equals 17 residues. CDR3 DNA: TGTGCCATCAGTGAGGCTAGCGGGGGAACGAACACCGGGGAGCTGTTTTTT. Protein product: CAISEASGGTNTGELFF.

This clonotype was detected only a few times. The V and J genes are TRBV28 and TRBJ1-2; the match to TRBD1 covers 7 bases. V dropped 8 bases and J dropped 1; count of bases not matched to a gene: 10. This CDR3 spans 15 amino acids. The V gene's germline CDR1 is MDHEN and CDR2 SYDVKM. The CDR3 nucleotides are TGTGCCAGCGGGGGAGGGGGCCATAATAACTATGGCTACACCTTC. Amino acids: CASGGGGHNNYGYTF.

A few counts support this clonotype. This chain connects TRBV12-3 or TRBV12-4 to TRBJ2-3; 7 nucleotides match TRBD2. V lost 3 bases to trimming and J lost 2 bases; unmatched junction nucleotides: 5. The CDR3 spans 15 residues. DNA of the CDR3: TGTGCCAGCAGTTTGAGGCGGGGGAACACAGATACGCAGTATTTT. This translates into CASSLRRGNTDTQYF.

This clonotype was found a few times. The rearrangement links TRBV7-3 to TRBJ2-3; D not certain. In germline, CDR1 is SGHTA, CDR2 FQGTGA. Trimming took off 4 bases at V and 7 bases at J, with 6 bases between the two ends. The CDR3 is made up of 11 amino acids. CDR3 loop: CASSSSNTQYF. DNA of the CDR3: TGTGCCAGCAGCTCTTCGAATACGCAGTATTTT.

DNA of the CDR3: TGCAGCGCACGGACAGGGTTGGGGGAGACCCAGTACTTC. As protein: CSARTGLGETQYF. The chain uses TRBV29-1 and TRBJ2-5; TRBD1 matches at 8 bases. The CDR3 runs 13 residues. CDR1 and CDR2 (germline): SQVTM, ANQGSEA. The J segment lost 5 bases and the V segment lost 7 bases, leaving 9 bases of the junction unmatched.

This clonotype was seen a handful of times. The genes are TRBV20-1 and TRBJ1-5, with no clear D. CDR1 and CDR2 (germline): DFQATT, SNEGSKA (reference sequence). The V gene lost 1 base and the J gene lost 3 bases, with 7 bases spanning the gap. The CDR3 consists of 13 residues. CDR3 protein: CSARVRINQPQHF. The CDR3 DNA reads TGCAGTGCTAGAGTCAGGATCAATCAGCCCCAGCATTTT.